A single sample gave rise to the 10 T cell receptor beta chains below, sequenced in a study of blood T cell repertoires in COVID-19. Measured with immunoSEQ multiplex PCR; TCRdb has only the in-frame clones, and not every one. Here the sample spans about 160,000 clones, approximately 86% being singletons. The specimen sequenced was PBMCs or T cells enriched from blood (not recorded which). Receptors were obtained from a woman in her thirties or forties who had been exposed to COVID-19.

CDR3 protein: CASSFLPGSRNSYNSPLHF. In DNA form, the CDR3 reads TGTGCCAGCAGCTTCCTCCCCGGGTCTCGGAACTCCTATAATTCACCCCTCCACTTT. V usage is TRBV5-6 and J usage is TRBJ1-6; no definite D call. The CDR3 length is 19 residues. Trimming pared 2 bases from V and 0 bases from J, leaving 18 bases between. Per germline, CDR1 SGHDT and CDR2 YYEEEE.

The chain couples TRBV10-1 to TRBJ1-1, with TRBD1 matching over 9 bases. CDR3 size: 16 residues. V lost 11 bases to trimming and J lost 0 bases; unmatched junction nucleotides: 13. CDR1 is WNHNN and CDR2 is SYGVQD in the germline V gene (reference sequence). The CDR3 nucleotides read TGCGCCGGAAAAGACAGGGGGAGCGGGGTGAACACTGAAGCTTTCTTT. It translates to CAGKDRGSGVNTEAFF.

The rearrangement uses TRBV19 and TRBJ1-1, with D possibly TRBD1 on 6 matching bases. V dropped 10 bases and J dropped 3 bases, with 21 bases sitting between them. Looked up from germline, CDR1 is LNHDA and CDR2 is SQIVND (reference sequence). The CDR3 length is 15 residues. CDR3 sequence: CATKSAYRVDTEAFF. CDR3 nucleotides: TGTGCCACCAAGTCGGCCTACAGGGTGGACACTGAAGCTTTCTTT. The full variable domain, completed using reference TRBV19 and TRBJ1-1, is DGGITQSPKYLFRKEGQNVTLSCEQNLNHDAMYWYRQDPGQGLRLIYYSQIVNDFQKGDIAEGYSVSREKKESFPLTVTSAQKNPTAFYLCATKSAYRVDTEAFFGQGTRLTVV.

The CDR3 nucleotides read TGTGCCAGCACCCCGCTGGGGAGCTCCTACAATGAGCAGTTCTTC. Protein: CASTPLGSSYNEQFF. This chain joins TRBV6-5 and TRBJ2-1; tentatively, D is TRBD2 (5 bases). Germline lookup yields CDR1 MNHEY and CDR2 SVGAGI. The germline V and J ends were trimmed by 7 bases and 0 bases, with 13 bases remaining between them. This CDR3 contains 15 residues.

DNA of the CDR3: TGCGCCAGCAGCCTCGGGGACAGAACAGAAGATACGCAGTATTTT. Its protein is CASSLGDRTEDTQYF. The chain recombines TRBV5-1 with TRBJ2-3, with TRBD1 identical over 7 bases. After removal of 4 bases from V and 5 bases from J, the junction contained 10 bases not matched to a gene. Germline CDR1 and CDR2: SGHRS and YFSETQ. This CDR3 comprises 15 residues.

The chain has TRBV7-2 and TRBJ2-1; 8 bases agree with TRBD1. The CDR3 has 15 amino acids. V lost 5 bases, J lost 0 bases, and 3 bases stayed unmatched. Germline V gives CDR1 SGHTA, CDR2 FQGNSA. CDR3 bases: TGTGCCAGCAGCGGACAGGGAAGCTCCTACAATGAGCAGTTCTTC. This sequence encodes CASSGQGSSYNEQFF.

This chain connects TRBV7-8 to TRBJ1-2, with 7 nucleotides matching TRBD1. Germline assignment: CDR1 SGHVS and CDR2 FQNEAQ. The CDR3 totals 16 residues. The V gene end was trimmed by 2 bases and the J gene end by 6 bases; junction bases not matched to a gene: 12. CDR3 DNA sequence: TGTGCCAGCAGCTTACGGCCCCCGGGACAGTTCGATGGCTACACCTTC. This codes for CASSLRPPGQFDGYTF. The full variable domain, rest sourced from reference TRBV7-8 and TRBJ1-2, is GAGVSQSPRYKVAKRGQDVALRCDPISGHVSLFWYQQALGQGPEFLTYFQNEAQLDKSGLPSDRFFAERPEGSVSTLKIQRTQQEDSAVYLCASSLRPPGQFDGYTFGSGTRLTVV.

This chain connects TRBV19 to TRBJ1-2, with TRBD1 identical over 9 bases. CDR1 and CDR2 from the germline V gene are LNHDA and SQIVND (reference sequence). The CDR3 spans 16 residues. V was clipped by 4 bases and J by 2 bases; unmatched bases: 8. This chain's CDR3 is CASSRTGTGQNYGYTF. Written as DNA, the CDR3 is TGTGCCAGTAGTAGAACCGGGACAGGGCAGAACTATGGCTACACCTTC.

The J gene is TRBJ2-2, the V gene TRBV4-1; TRBD2 aligns across 7 bases. V shed 1 base and J 4 bases; nucleotides not matched to a gene: 18. The CDR3 runs to 20 residues. The germline gives CDR1 MGHRA, CDR2 YSYEKL. The CDR3 is CASSQGRLAETRLITGELFF. The CDR3 nucleotides read TGCGCCAGCAGCCAAGGTAGGCTAGCGGAAACCCGCCTGATCACCGGGGAGCTGTTTTTT.

The table lists this clone with a count of one. The CDR3 region has the DNA TGTGCCAGCAGCTCCGCCAGGGACAGTGAGCAGTTCTTC. This codes for CASSSARDSEQFF. The chain links TRBV7-3 to TRBJ2-1; TRBD1 agrees at 7 bases. CDR3 length: 13 amino acids. The V gene's germline CDR1 is SGHTA and CDR2 FQGTGA. J gave up 9 bases and V 4 bases, and 6 bases lay outside the gene matches.